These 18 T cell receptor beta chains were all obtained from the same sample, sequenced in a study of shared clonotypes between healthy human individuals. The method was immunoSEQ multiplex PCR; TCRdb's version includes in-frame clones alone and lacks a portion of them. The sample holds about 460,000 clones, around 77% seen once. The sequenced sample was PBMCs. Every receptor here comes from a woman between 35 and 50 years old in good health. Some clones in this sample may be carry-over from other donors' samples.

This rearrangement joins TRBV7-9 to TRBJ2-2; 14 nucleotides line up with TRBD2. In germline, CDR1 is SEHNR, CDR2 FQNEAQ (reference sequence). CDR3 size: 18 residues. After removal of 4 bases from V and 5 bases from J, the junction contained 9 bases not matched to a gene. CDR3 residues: CASSSWGTSGRRTGELFF. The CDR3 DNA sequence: TGTGCCAGCAGCTCGTGGGGGACTAGCGGGAGAAGAACCGGGGAGCTGTTTTTT.

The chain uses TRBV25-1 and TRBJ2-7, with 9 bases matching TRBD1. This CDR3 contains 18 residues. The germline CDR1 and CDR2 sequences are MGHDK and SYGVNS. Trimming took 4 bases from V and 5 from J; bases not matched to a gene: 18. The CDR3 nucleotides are TGTGCCAGCAGTGCCCAGGCGGGGATGGGGACAGGGTTCCACGAGCAGTACTTC. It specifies CASSAQAGMGTGFHEQYF.

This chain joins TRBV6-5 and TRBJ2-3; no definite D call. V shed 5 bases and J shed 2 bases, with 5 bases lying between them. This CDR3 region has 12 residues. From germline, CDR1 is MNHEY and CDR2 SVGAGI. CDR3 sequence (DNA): TGTGCCAGCAGTGCCTACACAGATACGCAGTATTTT. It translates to CASSAYTDTQYF.

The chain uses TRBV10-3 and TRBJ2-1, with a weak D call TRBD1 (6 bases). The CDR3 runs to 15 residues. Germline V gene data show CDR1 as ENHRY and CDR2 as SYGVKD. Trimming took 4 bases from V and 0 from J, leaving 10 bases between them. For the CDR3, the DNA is TGTGCCATCAGTGCCCAGGGGAGCTCCTACAATGAGCAGTTCTTC. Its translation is CAISAQGSSYNEQFF.

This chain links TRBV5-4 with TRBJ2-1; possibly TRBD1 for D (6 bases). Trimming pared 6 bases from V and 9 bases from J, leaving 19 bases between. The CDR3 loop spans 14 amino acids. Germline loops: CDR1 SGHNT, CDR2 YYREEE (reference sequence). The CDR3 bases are TGTGCCAGCACCCCAGGGGCCATTGCAAGTGAGCAGTTCTTC. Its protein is CASTPGAIASEQFF. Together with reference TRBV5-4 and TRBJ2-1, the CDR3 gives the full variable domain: ETGVTQSPTHLIKTRGQQVTLRCSSQSGHNTVSWYQQALGQGPQFIFQYYREEENGRGNFPPRFSGLQFPNYSSELNVNALELDDSALYLCASTPGAIASEQFFGPGTRLTVL.

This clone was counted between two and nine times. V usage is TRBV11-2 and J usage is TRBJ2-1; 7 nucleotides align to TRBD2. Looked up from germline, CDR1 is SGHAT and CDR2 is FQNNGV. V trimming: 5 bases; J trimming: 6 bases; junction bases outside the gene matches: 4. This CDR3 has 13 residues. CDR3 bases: TGTGCCAGCAGCCTGGGACTAACCAATGAGCAGTTCTTC. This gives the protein CASSLGLTNEQFF. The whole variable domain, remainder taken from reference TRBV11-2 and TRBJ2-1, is EAGVAQSPRYKIIEKRQSVAFWCNPISGHATLYWYQQILGQGPKLLIQFQNNGVVDDSQLPKDRFSAERLKGVDSTLKIQPAKLEDSAVYLCASSLGLTNEQFFGPGTRLTVL.

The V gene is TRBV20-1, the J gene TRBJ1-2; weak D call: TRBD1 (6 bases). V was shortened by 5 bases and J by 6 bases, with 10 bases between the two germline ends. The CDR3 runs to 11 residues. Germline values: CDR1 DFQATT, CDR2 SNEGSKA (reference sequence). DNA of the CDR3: TGCAGTGCTGGGACAAATAATGGCTACACCTTC. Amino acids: CSAGTNNGYTF.

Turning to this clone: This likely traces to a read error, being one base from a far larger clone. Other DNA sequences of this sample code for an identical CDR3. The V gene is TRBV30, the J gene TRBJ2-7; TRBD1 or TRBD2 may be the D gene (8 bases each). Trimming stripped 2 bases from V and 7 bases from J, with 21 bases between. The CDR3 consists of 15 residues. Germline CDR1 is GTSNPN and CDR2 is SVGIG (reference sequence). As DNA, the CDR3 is TGTGCCTGGAGTAGAGGACAGGGACTAGTAGAGGAGCAGTACTTC. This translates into CAWSRGQGLVEEQYF.

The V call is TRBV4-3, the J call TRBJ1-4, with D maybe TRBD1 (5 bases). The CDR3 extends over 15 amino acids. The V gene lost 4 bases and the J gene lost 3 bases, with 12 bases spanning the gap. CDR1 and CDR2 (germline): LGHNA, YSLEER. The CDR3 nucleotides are TGCGCCAGCAGCCTGCAGACAGCGGCTAATGAAAAACTGTTTTTT. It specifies CASSLQTAANEKLFF.

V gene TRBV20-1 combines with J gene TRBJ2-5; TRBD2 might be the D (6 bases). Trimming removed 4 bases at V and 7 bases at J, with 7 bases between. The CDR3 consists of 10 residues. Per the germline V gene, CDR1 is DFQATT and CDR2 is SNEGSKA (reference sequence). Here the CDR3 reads CSAMRGTQYF. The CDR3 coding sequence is TGCAGTGCTATGCGGGGGACCCAGTACTTC.

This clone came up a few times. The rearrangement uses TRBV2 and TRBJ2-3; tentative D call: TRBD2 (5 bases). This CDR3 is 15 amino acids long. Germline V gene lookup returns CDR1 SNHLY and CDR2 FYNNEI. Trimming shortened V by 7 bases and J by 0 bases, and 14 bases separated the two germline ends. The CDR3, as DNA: TGTGCCAGCACTGTTCGGGATGCTAGCACAGATACGCAGTATTTT. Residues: CASTVRDASTDTQYF.

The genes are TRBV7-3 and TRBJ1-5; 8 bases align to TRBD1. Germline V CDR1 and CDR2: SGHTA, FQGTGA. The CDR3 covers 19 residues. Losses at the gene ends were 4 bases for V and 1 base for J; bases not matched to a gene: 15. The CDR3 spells CASSSQTGDPIRSNQPQHF. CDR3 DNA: TGTGCCAGCAGCTCTCAGACAGGGGATCCCATCCGCAGCAATCAGCCCCAGCATTTT.

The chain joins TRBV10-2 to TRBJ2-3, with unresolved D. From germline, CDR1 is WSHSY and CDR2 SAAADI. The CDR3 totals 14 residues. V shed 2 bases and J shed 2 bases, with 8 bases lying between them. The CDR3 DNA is TGCGCCAGCAGTGAGCCGGCCCACACAGATACGCAGTATTTT. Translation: CASSEPAHTDTQYF.

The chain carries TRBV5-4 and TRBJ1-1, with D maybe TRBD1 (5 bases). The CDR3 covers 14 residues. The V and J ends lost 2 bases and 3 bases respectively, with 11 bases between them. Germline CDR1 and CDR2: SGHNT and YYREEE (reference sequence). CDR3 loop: CASSFDRDHTEAFF. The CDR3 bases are TGTGCCAGCAGCTTTGACCGGGACCACACTGAAGCTTTCTTT. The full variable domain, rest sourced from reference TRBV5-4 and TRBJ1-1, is ETGVTQSPTHLIKTRGQQVTLRCSSQSGHNTVSWYQQALGQGPQFIFQYYREEENGRGNFPPRFSGLQFPNYSSELNVNALELDDSALYLCASSFDRDHTEAFFGQGTRLTVV.

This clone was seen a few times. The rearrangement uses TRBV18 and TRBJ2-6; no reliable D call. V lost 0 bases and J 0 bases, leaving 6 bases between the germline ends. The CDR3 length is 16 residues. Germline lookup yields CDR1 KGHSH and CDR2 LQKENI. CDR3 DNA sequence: TGTGCCAGCTCACCACCAAATTACTCTGGGGCCAACGTCCTGACTTTC. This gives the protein CASSPPNYSGANVLTF.

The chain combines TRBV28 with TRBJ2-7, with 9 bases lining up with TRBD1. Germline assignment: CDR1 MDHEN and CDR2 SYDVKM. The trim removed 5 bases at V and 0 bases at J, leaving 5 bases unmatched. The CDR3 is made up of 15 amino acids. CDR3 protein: CASSTPGQGSYEQYF. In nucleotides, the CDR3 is TGTGCCAGCAGTACACCGGGACAGGGCTCCTACGAGCAGTACTTC.

The CDR3 spells CASSQPPGNNTQYF. CDR3 DNA sequence: TGTGCCAGTAGTCAGCCTCCGGGAAACAATACGCAGTATTTT. This chain connects TRBV19 to TRBJ2-3; D is possibly TRBD2 (5 bases). Trimming took off 5 bases at V and 7 bases at J, with 16 bases between the two ends. Germline lookup yields CDR1 LNHDA and CDR2 SQIVND (reference sequence). CDR3 length: 14 amino acids.

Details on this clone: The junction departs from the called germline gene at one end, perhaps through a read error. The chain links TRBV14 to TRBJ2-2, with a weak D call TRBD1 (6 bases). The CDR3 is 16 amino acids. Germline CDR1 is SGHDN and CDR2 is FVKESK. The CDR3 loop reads CASSQDFQGNPGELFF. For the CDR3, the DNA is TGTGCCAGCAGCCAAGATTTCCAGGGGAACCCCGGGGAGCTGTTTTTT.